This is a list of T cell receptor beta chains from one sample in a study of blood T cell repertoires in COVID-19. The assay was immunoSEQ multiplex PCR, and TCRdb's table has in-frame clones only and misses some. Here the sample spans a few hundred thousand clones, about nine tenths being singletons. Sequencing input: peripheral blood. All receptors derive from a woman aged 50 to 60 with COVID-19, enrolled during active disease. Both conserved end residues are part of each CDR3. The D gene is left open where the match is weak. Only some rows state a clone size, as once, few, many or a class for expanded clones.

TRBV29-1	TRBD2	TRBJ2-1	NA	TGCAGCGTTGAAGTGGGGACTAGCGCAACTTACAATGAGCAGTTCTTC	CSVEVGTSATYNEQFF
TRBV18	NA	TRBJ1-1	NA	TGTGCCAGCTCACCCACGATAGCCACTGAAGCTTTCTTT	CASSPTIATEAFF
TRBV28	TRBD1	TRBJ1-1	NA	TGTGCCAGCAATGGACAGGGGCTTGAGGACACTGAAGCTTTCTTT	CASNGQGLEDTEAFF
TRBV7-3	TRBD1	TRBJ2-2	NA	TGTGCCAGCAGCAATAAGGGACAGGGGGCCACCGGGGAGCTGTTTTTT	CASSNKGQGATGELFF
TRBV6-1	NA	TRBJ1-1	NA	TGTGCCAGCAGTGAACCTGTTGACACTGAAGCTTTCTTT	CASSEPVDTEAFF
TRBV4-2	NA	TRBJ1-2	NA	TGTGCCAGCAGCCAACCAGACAGTAGGTATGGCTACACCTTC	CASSQPDSRYGYTF
TRBV7-2	TRBD1	TRBJ1-2	NA	TGTGCCAGCAGCCCGGGACAGGGGGGAAACTATGGCTACACCTTC	CASSPGQGGNYGYTF
TRBV2	NA	TRBJ2-5	few	TGTGCCAGCAGCGACCTATGGAGTACCCAAGAGACCCAGTACTTC	CASSDLWSTQETQYF
TRBV6-1	NA	TRBJ1-5	NA	TGTGCCAGCAGTGAAAGACACCTTAGCAATCAGCCCCAGCATTTT	CASSERHLSNQPQHF
TRBV2	NA	TRBJ2-7	NA	TGTGCCAGCAGACTAGTATACGAGCAGTACTTC	CASRLVYEQYF
TRBV18	NA	TRBJ1-3	NA	TGTGCCAGCTCACCATCCTTTGCTGGAAACACCATATATTTT	CASSPSFAGNTIYF
TRBV4-2	NA	TRBJ1-1	few	TGTGCCAGCAGCCAAGATCTTTCAAGAGTGAACACTGAAGCTTTCTTT	CASSQDLSRVNTEAFF
TRBV7-8	TRBD2	TRBJ2-4	once	TGTGCCAGCAGCTTAGTGCGGGGGGGAAACATTCAGTACTTC	CASSLVRGGNIQYF
TRBV28	NA	TRBJ2-1	NA	TGTGCCAGCAGTTCTTCCGGGGACACTCTTACCTACTCCTACAATGAGCAGTTCTTC	CASSSSGDTLTYSYNEQFF
TRBV25-1	NA	TRBJ1-2	NA	TGTGCCAGCAGTCTTGGGACTTCTTATGGCTACACCTTC	CASSLGTSYGYTF
TRBV5-1	TRBD1	TRBJ2-3	NA	TGCGCCAGCAGGACAGGGGACGCAGATACGCAGTATTTT	CASRTGDADTQYF
TRBV18	TRBD1	TRBJ1-2	NA	TGTGCCCAGCCCCCACAGGGGGTTAACTATGGCTACACCTTC	CAQPPQGVNYGYTF
TRBV28	TRBD1	TRBJ2-3	NA	TGTGCCAGCAGTTTTCAGGGGGCAGATACGCAGTATTTT	CASSFQGADTQYF
TRBV29-1	NA	TRBJ2-7	NA	TGCAGCGTTGAGGTGGGCTCCTCCTACGAGCAGTACTTC	CSVEVGSSYEQYF
TRBV6-5	NA	TRBJ2-5	NA	TGTGCCAGCAGTTACTCGAGAGGGGAGACCCAGTACTTC	CASSYSRGETQYF
TRBV3-1/TRBV3-2	NA	TRBJ2-3	once	TGTGCGACACAACAGGGGGGGGCAGATACGCAGTATTTT	CATQQGGADTQYF
TRBV30	NA	TRBJ1-1	NA	TGTGCCTGGAGGGCTGACACTGAAGCTTTCTTT	CAWRADTEAFF
TRBV4-1	NA	TRBJ2-3	NA	TGCGCCAGCAGGGGAGAGGGCACAGATACGCAGTATTTT	CASRGEGTDTQYF
TRBV9	NA	TRBJ2-1	NA	TGTGCCAGCAGTGATACTAGCTACCCCTACAATGAGCAGTTCTTC	CASSDTSYPYNEQFF
TRBV5-4	TRBD2	TRBJ2-1	NA	TGTGCCAGCAGCGCAAAATCCCGGACTAGCGGGAGTGGTGAGCAGTTCTTC	CASSAKSRTSGSGEQFF
TRBV9	NA	TRBJ1-1	NA	TGTGCCAGCAGCCTCCACCCTGGAGGTAACGCTGAAGCTTTCTTT	CASSLHPGGNAEAFF
TRBV5-1	NA	TRBJ2-7	NA	TGCGCCAGCAGCCGAGACTGGAGCTCCTACGAGCAGTACTTC	CASSRDWSSYEQYF
TRBV10-3	TRBD1	TRBJ2-6	once	TGTGCCATCAGTGAGCCGGGGGACAGGGGGCGTGGGGCCAACGTCCTGACTTTC	CAISEPGDRGRGANVLTF
TRBV6-5	NA	TRBJ2-7	NA	TGTGCCAGCAGTAAACAGGGAGCTGTTCGCGAGCAGTACTTC	CASSKQGAVREQYF
TRBV29-1	NA	TRBJ2-3	NA	TGCAGCGTTGTACGGGCAGATACGCAGTATTTT	CSVVRADTQYF
TRBV18	NA	TRBJ2-7	NA	TGTGCCAGCTCACCTACTCGGGGCGAGCAGTACTTC	CASSPTRGEQYF
TRBV11-2	TRBD1	TRBJ1-2	NA	TGTGCCAGCAGCTTTACGGGAGTACAGGGGAAGGGCCATGGCTACACCTTC	CASSFTGVQGKGHGYTF
TRBV9	TRBD1	TRBJ1-6	NA	TGTGCCAGCAGCGTGACAGGGGACAATTCACCCCTCCACTTT	CASSVTGDNSPLHF